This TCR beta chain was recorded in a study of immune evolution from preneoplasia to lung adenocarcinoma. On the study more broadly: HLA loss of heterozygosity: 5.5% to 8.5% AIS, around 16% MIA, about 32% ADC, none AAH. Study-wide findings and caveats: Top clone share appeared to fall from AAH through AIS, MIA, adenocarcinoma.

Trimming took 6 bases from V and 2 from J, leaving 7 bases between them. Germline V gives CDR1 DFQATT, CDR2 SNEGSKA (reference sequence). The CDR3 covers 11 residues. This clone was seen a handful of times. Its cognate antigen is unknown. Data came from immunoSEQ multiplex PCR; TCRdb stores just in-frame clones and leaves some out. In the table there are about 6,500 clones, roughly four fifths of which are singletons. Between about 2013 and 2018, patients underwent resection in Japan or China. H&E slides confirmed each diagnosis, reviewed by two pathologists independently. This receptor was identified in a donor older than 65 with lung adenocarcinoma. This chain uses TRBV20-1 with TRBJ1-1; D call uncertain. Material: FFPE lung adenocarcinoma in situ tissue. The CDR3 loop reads CSAPVNTEAFF. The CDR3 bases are TGCAGTGCCCCTGTAAACACTGAAGCTTTCTTT.